The 28 T cell receptor beta chains presented below share a single source sample, sequenced in a study of radiation and T cells in renal cell carcinoma. This table comes from immunoSEQ multiplex PCR, and its TCRdb copy is limited to in-frame clones, with some not included. The sample gives 50,000 to 75,000 clones, about three quarters of which show up once; 6% to 8% is in the top ten. Time point described: baseline pretreatment blood. Treatment given: 15 Gy SBRT to primary tumor, nephrectomy 4 weeks later. Sequences were derived from blood, sampled from a patient whose treatment included radiotherapy and nephrectomy. The origin of the receptors is a man aged 60 to 69 with renal cell carcinoma.

The chain recombines TRBV18 with TRBJ2-5; D possibly corresponds to TRBD1 (5 bases). The CDR3 runs 12 residues. Trimming removed 10 bases from V and 2 bases from J, with 11 bases in between. CDR1 KGHSH and CDR2 LQKENI come from the germline V gene. This CDR3 is CATTDKQETQYF. The CDR3, as DNA: TGTGCCACGACAGACAAGCAAGAGACCCAGTACTTC. Combining the CDR3 with reference TRBV18 and TRBJ2-5 gives the whole variable domain NAGVMQNPRHLVRRRGQEARLRCSPMKGHSHVYWYRQLPEEGLKFMVYLQKENIIDESGMPKERFSAEFPKEGPSILRIQQVVRGDSAAYFCATTDKQETQYFGPGTRLLVL.

The table lists this clone with a count of one. V gene TRBV5-1 combines with J gene TRBJ2-5, with 9 bases lining up with TRBD2. This CDR3 spans 17 amino acids. Trimming removed 2 bases from V and 1 base from J; junction bases left unmatched: 9. Looked up from germline, CDR1 is SGHRS and CDR2 is YFSETQ. The CDR3 is CASSFGRAGGTQETQYF. The CDR3 DNA sequence: TGCGCCAGCAGCTTCGGGCGAGCGGGGGGAACCCAAGAGACCCAGTACTTC.

This chain links TRBV19 with TRBJ1-2; the D gene is possibly TRBD1 (5 bases). In germline, CDR1 is LNHDA, CDR2 SQIVND (reference sequence). This CDR3 region has 14 residues. V lost 5 bases and J 6 bases, leaving 16 bases between the germline ends. CDR3: CASSLEGDGHGYTF. The DNA of the CDR3 is TGTGCCAGTAGTCTGGAAGGGGATGGCCATGGCTACACCTTC.

The rearrangement links TRBV7-3 to TRBJ1-1, with TRBD1 identical over 7 bases. Germline V gene data show CDR1 as SGHTA and CDR2 as FQGTGA. J lost 5 bases, V lost 0 bases, and 6 bases had no gene match. The CDR3 totals 15 residues. The CDR3 reads CASSLTGGTVTEAFF. DNA for the CDR3: TGTGCCAGCAGCTTAACTGGGGGGACAGTAACTGAAGCTTTCTTT. Filled out from reference TRBV7-3 and TRBJ1-1, the complete variable domain reads GAGVSQTPSNKVTEKGKYVELRCDPISGHTALYWYRQSLGQGPEFLIYFQGTGAADDSGLPNDRFFAVRPEGSVSTLKIQRTERGDSAVYLCASSLTGGTVTEAFFGQGTRLTVV.

The V call is TRBV6-5, the J call TRBJ2-7, with 7 bases aligning to TRBD1. V was pared by 2 bases and J by 7 bases, with 5 bases of the junction left unmatched. The CDR3 sequence is 13 residues long. Germline V gene lookup returns CDR1 MNHEY and CDR2 SVGAGI. CDR3 protein: CASSYRLTGEQYF. CDR3 DNA sequence: TGTGCCAGCAGTTACCGGTTGACAGGGGAGCAGTACTTC.

The chain has TRBV6-4 and TRBJ2-3; D not certain. The CDR3 totals 12 residues. Trimming pared 4 bases from V and 6 bases from J, leaving 8 bases between. Looked up from germline, CDR1 is MRHNA and CDR2 is SNTAGT. The CDR3 reads CASSVDGDTQYF. CDR3 nucleotides: TGTGCCAGCAGTGTTGATGGGGATACGCAGTATTTT.

Worth noting for this clone: An end of the junction differs from the germline gene, which may be a read error. The V gene is TRBV9, the J gene TRBJ1-2; D is uncertain. The germline V gene encodes CDR1 SGDLS and CDR2 YYNGEE. The CDR3 runs to 14 residues. For the CDR3, the DNA is TGTGCCAGCAGCGTAAACGTCCCTCCTAGGGAAACTTTCTTC. Translated: CASSVNVPPRETFF. Full variable domain (outside the CDR3, taken from reference TRBV9 and TRBJ1-2): DSGVTQTPKHLITATGQRVTLRCSPRSGDLSVYWYQQSLDQGLQFLIQYYNGEERAKGNILERFSAQQFPDLHSELNLSSLELGDSALYFCASSVNVPPRETFFGSGTRLTVV.

This clone was observed once. The chain recombines TRBV5-1 with TRBJ2-3, with D perhaps TRBD1 or TRBD2 (5 bases each). V gave up 0 bases and J gave up 4 bases, with 12 bases separating them. This CDR3 comprises 15 residues. CDR1 is SGHRS and CDR2 is YFSETQ in the germline V gene. This CDR3 is CASSLDGAEADTQYF. The DNA of the CDR3 is TGCGCCAGCAGCTTGGACGGGGCGGAGGCAGATACGCAGTATTTT.

This rearrangement joins TRBV5-1 to TRBJ2-2; no clear D gene. V shed 2 bases and J shed 9 bases, with 11 bases lying between them. CDR1 SGHRS and CDR2 YFSETQ come from the germline V gene. This CDR3 contains 13 residues. CDR3 protein: CASSFPGGRELFF. DNA of the CDR3: TGCGCCAGCAGCTTCCCCGGCGGCCGGGAGCTGTTTTTT.

The chain combines TRBV9 with TRBJ2-7; D tentatively fits TRBD1 or TRBD2 (7 bases each). The germline gives CDR1 SGDLS, CDR2 YYNGEE. This CDR3 has 15 amino acids. V lost 4 bases to trimming and J lost 4 bases, with 18 bases between them. The DNA of the CDR3 is TGTGCCAGCAGCCCCGGGGAGGGGGCGCCTTACGAGCAGTACTTC. Residues: CASSPGEGAPYEQYF.

The rearrangement joins TRBV25-1 to TRBJ2-5, with a weak D call TRBD1 (5 bases). CDR1 and CDR2 from the germline V gene are MGHDK and SYGVNS. The CDR3 is 15 amino acids. Trimming left V 4 bases short and J 3 bases short, with 15 bases between. The CDR3 loop reads CASSVLGQGEETQYF. In DNA, the CDR3 is TGTGCCAGCAGTGTGCTTGGGCAGGGCGAAGAGACCCAGTACTTC.

This clone was seen a handful of times. The chain employs TRBV30 and TRBJ2-7; TRBD2 matches 8 bases. The J segment lost 3 bases and the V segment lost 2 bases, leaving 18 bases of the junction unmatched. The length of the CDR3 is 18 residues. The germline V gene has CDR1 GTSNPN and CDR2 SVGIG (reference sequence). The CDR3 DNA follows: TGTGCCTGGAGTCCCGGGGTCGTCGGGGGGGCTTCACTCTACGAGCAGTACTTC. Translation: CAWSPGVVGGASLYEQYF.

J is TRBJ2-2 and V is TRBV11-2, with TRBD1 as a possible D gene (6 bases). This CDR3 has 15 residues. Trimming took 5 bases from V and 3 from J, leaving 13 bases between them. Per the germline V gene, CDR1 is SGHAT and CDR2 is FQNNGV. In DNA form, the CDR3 reads TGTGCCAGCAGCGACCAGGGGTTGGACACCGGGGAGCTGTTTTTT. This translates into CASSDQGLDTGELFF.

This chain joins TRBV5-1 and TRBJ2-2; 7 bases line up with TRBD1. The CDR3 runs to 16 residues. The germline gives CDR1 SGHRS, CDR2 YFSETQ. V lost 4 bases, J lost 6 bases, and 12 bases stayed unmatched. Here the CDR3 reads CASSLWSGTEAGELFF. CDR3 sequence (DNA): TGCGCCAGCAGCCTATGGTCCGGGACAGAGGCCGGGGAGCTGTTTTTT. The full variable domain, completed using reference TRBV5-1 and TRBJ2-2, is KAGVTQTPRYLIKTRGQQVTLSCSPISGHRSVSWYQQTPGQGLQFLFEYFSETQRNKGNFPGRFSGRQFSNSRSEMNVSTLELGDSALYLCASSLWSGTEAGELFFGEGSRLTVL.

The CDR3 DNA reads as TGCGCCAGCACGCTGGCCCACTCTGGGGCCAACGTCCTGACTTTC. Translating it yields CASTLAHSGANVLTF. The V call is TRBV10-2, the J call TRBJ2-6, with unresolved D. Germline CDR1 is WSHSY and CDR2 is SAAADI. The CDR3 extends over 15 amino acids. The V end lost 7 bases, the J end lost 0 bases, and 10 bases lay between the germline ends.

This clone was counted many times. This chain joins TRBV19 and TRBJ1-2; TRBD1 aligns across 8 bases. CDR3 length equals 11 residues. Germline V gene sequence: CDR1 LNHDA, CDR2 SQIVND (reference sequence). The CDR3 is CAGRGPYGYTF. The CDR3 DNA follows: TGTGCGGGCAGGGGGCCCTATGGCTACACCTTC.

The CDR3 region is CAIPGGQAGEQFF. The CDR3 bases are TGTGCCATCCCGGGAGGGCAGGCGGGTGAGCAGTTCTTC. The chain combines TRBV10-3 with TRBJ2-1; 8 bases fit TRBD2. V lost 8 bases and J lost 9; bases outside the gene matches: 9. The CDR3 spans 13 residues. Germline CDR1 is ENHRY and CDR2 is SYGVKD.

The V call is TRBV19, the J call TRBJ2-3; 9 bases agree with TRBD2. This CDR3 spans 15 amino acids. Germline CDR1 LNHDA, CDR2 SQIVND (reference sequence). Trimming took 5 bases from V and 1 from J; bases not matched to a gene: 4. In DNA, the CDR3 is TGTGCCAGTAGTCCCTGGACTAGCGGCACAGATACGCAGTATTTT. It codes for CASSPWTSGTDTQYF.

The chain links TRBV21-1 to TRBJ2-2; TRBD2 was called by the table and not checked on the DNA. TRBV21-1 is assigned pseudogene status. The CDR3 runs to 14 residues. CDR3: CASSSRLAGGELFF. CDR3 coding DNA: TGTGCCAGCAGCAGCCGACTAGCGGGCGGGGAGCTGTTTTTT.

V gene TRBV7-9 combines with J gene TRBJ2-3; D is undetermined. Trimming took 2 bases from V and 6 from J, leaving 3 bases between them. CDR1 is SEHNR, CDR2 FQNEAQ, per germline (reference sequence). The CDR3 covers 11 residues. In DNA, the CDR3 is TGTGCCAGCAGCTTACCTGATACGCAGTATTTT. It codes for CASSLPDTQYF. Complete variable domain (other parts from reference TRBV7-9 and TRBJ2-3): DTGVSQNPRHKITKRGQNVTFRCDPISEHNRLYWYRQTLGQGPEFLTYFQNEAQLEKSRLLSDRFSAERPKGSFSTLEIQRTEQGDSAMYLCASSLPDTQYFGPGTRLTVL.

This clone appeared a single time. The CDR3 is CASSAQLKGSPLHF. CDR3 coding DNA: TGTGCCAGCAGTGCTCAGCTAAAGGGTTCACCCCTCCACTTT. The chain couples TRBV2 to TRBJ1-6; D remains unclear. V was cut by 4 bases and J by 9 bases, with 13 bases left in between. The CDR3 consists of 14 residues. Looked up from germline, CDR1 is SNHLY and CDR2 is FYNNEI.

The V gene is TRBV6-5, the J gene TRBJ2-5, with D possibly matching TRBD1 (7 bases). The CDR3 runs 14 residues. The germline CDR1 and CDR2 sequences are MNHEY and SVGAGI. V gave up 4 bases and J gave up 3 bases, with 12 bases separating them. CDR3 sequence reads: CASSFTGEEETQYF. The CDR3 bases are TGTGCCAGCAGTTTCACAGGGGAGGAAGAGACCCAGTACTTC.

This clone appeared a single time. The V and J genes are TRBV2 and TRBJ1-6; D is unresolved. The germline V and J ends were trimmed by 3 bases and 0 bases, with 3 bases remaining between them. Germline values: CDR1 SNHLY, CDR2 FYNNEI. CDR3 length equals 14 residues. The CDR3 bases are TGTGCCAGCAGTGATGACTCCTATAATTCACCCCTCCACTTT. It translates to CASSDDSYNSPLHF.

This chain links TRBV27 with TRBJ2-2; D unresolved. CDR1 MNHEY and CDR2 SMNVEV come from the germline V gene (reference sequence). CDR3 length: 16 amino acids. Trimming took 2 bases from V and 3 from J, leaving 13 bases between them. The CDR3 DNA follows: TGTGCCAGCAGTTTAAAGGGCCCCGCATACACCGGGGAGCTGTTTTTT. It encodes CASSLKGPAYTGELFF.

This clone came up a few times. This chain connects TRBV12-5 to TRBJ1-1; D might be TRBD1 (6 bases). V was trimmed by 2 bases and J by 0 bases, leaving 10 bases between them. Germline assignment: CDR1 LGHNT and CDR2 FRNRAP. This CDR3 is built from 15 residues. CDR3 DNA sequence: TGTGCTAGTGGTTTGAGGGGGGTGGTGAACACTGAAGCTTTCTTT. This gives the protein CASGLRGVVNTEAFF.

The table lists this clone with a count of one. This chain uses TRBV11-3 with TRBJ2-3; D unclear. The V gene's germline CDR1 is SGHNT and CDR2 YENEEA. With 5 bases removed from V and 0 bases from J, the gap between germline ends came to 15 bases. The CDR3 contains 16 residues. As DNA, the CDR3 is TGTGCCAGCAGCCCCCTCCCAGGCGGAAGCACAGATACGCAGTATTTT. Amino acids: CASSPLPGGSTDTQYF. The complete variable domain, with remaining parts taken from reference TRBV11-3 and TRBJ2-3, reads EAGVVQSPRYKIIEKKQPVAFWCNPISGHNTLYWYLQNLGQGPELLIRYENEEAVDDSQLPKDRFSAERLKGVDSTLKIQPAELGDSAVYLCASSPLPGGSTDTQYFGPGTRLTVL.

The chain employs TRBV6-1 and TRBJ1-3; 7 positions agree with TRBD1. The CDR3 consists of 16 residues. Germline lookup yields CDR1 MNHNS and CDR2 SASEGT. With V trimmed by 1 base and J by 2 bases, 5 bases remained unmatched. The CDR3 here is CASSEGTGLPGNTIYF. CDR3 in DNA: TGTGCCAGCAGTGAAGGGACAGGCCTTCCTGGAAACACCATATATTTT.

This clone was counted only a few times. This chain links TRBV7-9 with TRBJ1-3, with D uncertain. Deletions cut 1 base from V and 0 bases from J, with 13 bases between. From germline, CDR1 is SEHNR and CDR2 FQNEAQ (reference sequence). The CDR3 loop spans 17 amino acids. CDR3: CASSLVSSVISGNTIYF. The CDR3 nucleotides read TGTGCCAGCAGCTTAGTGTCGTCCGTGATCTCTGGAAACACCATATATTTT.